This TCR beta chain emerged from a study of glioma-infiltrating T cells listed by TCRdb under 2016. At the level of the whole study: Low-grade gliomas were represented by WHO grade II oligodendrogliomas or astrocytomas, and glioblastomas were represented by WHO grade IV tumors that were sampled at initial rather than recurrent diagnosis. Dexamethasone was administered to glioma patients for six or fewer days before surgery. Sequencing of TCR alpha- and beta-chain repertoires was performed on glioma tissue, on non-neoplastic brain tissue, and on matched peripheral blood mononuclear cells. To measure divergence between tissue and blood T-cell populations, each tissue-infiltrating repertoire was compared with the peripheral blood repertoire of the same patient. Sequencing coverage of roughly 4- to 10-fold of roughly one million peripheral T cells was targeted for blood libraries. The paired cohort comprised three low-grade glioma patients, roughly 8 primary glioblastoma patients and three non-glioma patients contributing non-neoplastic brain tissue. The research as a whole found: VJ-independent divergence between tissue and blood was found to be below expectation in non-neoplastic patients but above expectation in all gliomas, particularly low-grade gliomas. A signature set of shared blood CDR3 motifs marked patients with low tissue-blood divergence and was depleted in highly divergent patients. The group comparisons were based on small numbers of patients: three non-neoplastic, three low-grade glioma and fewer than ten glioblastoma patients. Only a very small number of CDR3 sequences turned up in both tissue and blood, a result put down to high CDR3 diversity combined with limited sampling.

Immediately after resection, surgical brain or tumor specimens were cryofrozen in liquid nitrogen, and peripheral blood cells were collected at the same time. TCR alpha and beta CDR3 regions were amplified with the iRepertoire nested amplicon-rescue multiplex PCR (arm-PCR) platform from RNA. One-step reverse transcription and amplification used about 90-400 ng of tissue mRNA or PBMC total RNA as input. Following bead purification, Illumina adapters were added by a secondary multiplex PCR, and libraries between 200 and 400 bp were gel-purified. The libraries contained internal 6-nucleotide barcodes that were used for demultiplexing. Libraries were sequenced on an Illumina MiSeq with 2x220 or 2x250 nucleotide paired-end reads. As for the original processing: FLASH 1.2.11 was used to merge paired reads, and BWA-MEM then aligned the reads to the GRCh37 human genome before TRA and TRB reads were extracted. For V and J assignment, an IMGT-derived reference of cassette sequences and CDR3 motifs that included pseudogenes was used. Three-frame translation of reads was performed, and productive CDR3s were defined as those with a C...FGXG motif and no stop codons. Unique combinations of V-J cassette pair and CDR3 amino acid sequence were defined as clonotypes. Hamming distance filtering was applied to reads, with thresholds set by the sequence error rate of each sample in mapped regions. The raw public data were reprocessed by TCRdb itself: fastp quality trimming at Q25, MiXCR clonotype calling, in-frame beta chains only. Each CDR3 protein appears once, grouped with its most common genes and DNA. The V and J calls, along with clone size, are taken from TCRdb and not from the paper's own processing. The sample data list a few hundred thousand distinct CDR3 sequences, and around 45% of these were observed just once. Approximately 12% of the sample is held by the ten biggest clonotypes.

In the case of this clonotype: It lacks a known antigen. Base qualities are not at hand, and no much larger clone is one base apart.

The sequence derives from a human donor with low-grade glioma or glioblastoma, undergoing nonglioma brain surgery, or in good health (not recorded which). Specimen: glioma tissue, nonneoplastic brain tissue, or PBMCs (not recorded which).

The nucleotide sequence reads as follows: TGTGCCAGCAGCAAAGGGGCGGGATATAATGAAAAACTGTTTTTT. This codes for CASSKGAGYNEKLFF. Recombination linked TRBV7-2 to TRBJ1-4; the D segment could be TRBD1, given 5 matching bases. The CDR3 spans 15 residues, from the cysteine through the phenylalanine. Only CDR3 DNA is held: 45 bases, read in frame from base 1. CDR1 and CDR2 are drawn from the germline V gene: SGHTA, FQGNSA. Trimming removed 5 bases from V and 4 bases from J, leaving 14 bases between the germline ends.